A selection of T cell receptor beta chains follows, all from one sample in a study of OX40 agonist ivuxolimab in advanced cancers. The method was immunoSEQ multiplex PCR; TCRdb's version includes in-frame clones alone and lacks a portion of them. The table includes just over 50,000 clones, around 82% detected once. The material was CD4+ or CD8+ T cells sorted from blood, obtained in a trial of the OX40 agonist ivuxolimab. Receptors were obtained from an adult with an advanced solid tumor such as melanoma, head and neck, liver or kidney cancer. Both conserved end residues are part of each CDR3. D genes are given only for firm matches. Where a row states a size, it is once, few, many or the class of an expanded clone; other rows omit it.

abundance	v_gene	j_gene	d_gene	CDR3aa	CDR3nt
medium-sized	TRBV5-1	TRBJ2-7	.	CASSLFYEQYF	TGCGCCAGCAGCTTGTTCTACGAGCAGTACTTC
.	TRBV10-3	TRBJ1-2	.	CAITGDGLYGYTF	TGTGCCATCACTGGGGACGGATTATATGGCTACACCTTC
few	TRBV28	TRBJ1-3	.	CASSQAGVSLYF	TGTGCCAGCAGTCAAGCAGGTGTCTCCTTATATTTT
.	TRBV6-5	TRBJ1-1	.	CASSYGPLGDTEAFF	TGTGCCAGCAGTTACGGACCCCTGGGGGACACTGAAGCTTTCTTT
.	TRBV21-1	TRBJ1-5	.	CASSPRNQPQHF	TGTGCCAGCAGCCCCCGTAATCAGCCCCAGCATTTT
.	TRBV6-5	TRBJ1-1	.	CASTRESGNEAFF	TGTGCCAGCACCCGAGAGTCCGGGAATGAAGCTTTCTTT
.	TRBV12-5	TRBJ2-1	TRBD2	CASGNLAGGFYNEQFF	TGTGCTAGTGGAAATCTAGCGGGTGGTTTCTACAATGAGCAGTTCTTC
.	TRBV20-1	TRBJ1-2	.	CTSGQPYGYTF	TGCACTTCCGGACAGCCCTATGGCTACACCTTC
.	TRBV9	TRBJ2-3	.	CASSVGTADTQYF	TGTGCCAGCAGCGTAGGGACCGCAGATACGCAGTATTTT
few	TRBV29-1	TRBJ2-1	TRBD1	CSGGQGRIEQFF	TGCAGCGGCGGACAGGGAAGGATTGAGCAGTTCTTC
.	TRBV6-5	TRBJ2-5	.	CASSLEGGRGETQYF	TGTGCCAGCAGTTTAGAAGGGGGACGGGGGGAGACCCAGTACTTC
.	TRBV11-2	TRBJ2-2	TRBD1	CASSFTGGAGTGELFF	TGTGCCAGCAGCTTTACAGGGGGCGCGGGGACCGGGGAGCTGTTTTTT
.	TRBV7-8	TRBJ2-7	.	CASSFSEGAMSEQYF	TGTGCCAGCAGCTTTTCGGAGGGGGCGATGAGCGAGCAGTACTTC
.	TRBV11-2	TRBJ1-1	.	CASSRIGGRGTEAFF	TGTGCCAGCAGCCGAATCGGGGGTCGAGGAACTGAAGCTTTCTTT
.	TRBV27	TRBJ2-5	.	CASSPRQQETQYF	TGTGCCAGCAGTCCCCGACAACAGGAGACCCAGTACTTC
.	TRBV6-6	TRBJ1-2	.	CASSGTGFYGYTF	TGTGCCAGCAGTGGAACAGGATTCTATGGCTACACCTTC
.	TRBV9	TRBJ2-1	TRBD2	CASSVGLAGGLNEQFF	TGTGCCAGCAGCGTAGGACTAGCGGGAGGGTTGAATGAGCAGTTCTTC
.	TRBV5-1	TRBJ2-1	TRBD2	CASTGEAGGPTYNEQFF	TGCGCCAGCACTGGAGAAGCGGGAGGCCCTACCTACAATGAGCAGTTCTTC
few	TRBV6-5	TRBJ2-7	.	CASRDEGTASYEQYF	TGTGCCAGCAGGGACGAAGGGACTGCCTCCTACGAGCAGTACTTC